Below are 29 T cell receptor beta chains sequenced from a single sample in a study of T-cell reconstitution after alpha-beta-depleted transplantation in children. TCRbeta library preparation incorporated unique molecular identifiers. One entry per CDR3 protein, called by TCRdb with MiXCR from the PCR reads. The sample contains approximately 200,000 distinct CDR3 sequences, roughly 14% of which appear only once. The sequences come from PBMCs from the stem cell graft donor, collected from the stem cell graft. These receptors were taken from a human donor who donated a stem cell graft to a child with acute lymphoblastic leukemia.

This clonotype was counted between two and nine times. The V call is TRBV5-5, the J call TRBJ1-2; D is unresolved. V shed 5 bases and J shed 4 bases, with 9 bases lying between them. The CDR3 sequence is 12 residues long. Germline-derived CDR1 and CDR2 are SGHKS and YYEKEE (reference sequence). The CDR3 DNA is TGTGCCAGCAGTTATAAGAGCTATGGCTACACCTTC. Its protein is CASSYKSYGYTF.

In its sample, this clonotype was seen many times. This chain uses TRBV11-2 with TRBJ2-5; 10 nucleotides align to TRBD2. This CDR3 comprises 13 residues. Germline lookup yields CDR1 SGHAT and CDR2 FQNNGV. Germline trimming cut 5 bases from V and 9 bases from J; bases unmatched to any gene: 6. CDR3 DNA sequence: TGTGCCAGCAGCAGCAGCGGGAGGGGGGCCCAGTACTTC. It codes for CASSSSGRGAQYF. The variable domain in full, with the rest retrieved from reference TRBV11-2 and TRBJ2-5, is EAGVAQSPRYKIIEKRQSVAFWCNPISGHATLYWYQQILGQGPKLLIQFQNNGVVDDSQLPKDRFSAERLKGVDSTLKIQPAKLEDSAVYLCASSSSGRGAQYFGPGTRLLVL.

This clonotype was detected a few times. This rearrangement joins TRBV7-8 to TRBJ2-3; D is uncertain. The CDR3 sequence is 15 residues long. V was clipped by 5 bases and J by 0 bases, with 12 bases between them. Germline CDR1 reads SGHVS; CDR2 reads FQNEAQ. CDR3 coding DNA: TGTGCCAGCAGCCCCGGAGACGGTAGCACAGATACGCAGTATTTT. This codes for CASSPGDGSTDTQYF.

This clonotype was recorded at least ten times. The rearrangement links TRBV18 to TRBJ1-2, with D possibly being TRBD1 (6 bases). Germline V lookup: CDR1 KGHSH, CDR2 LQKENI. There are 13 residues in the CDR3. V lost 5 bases to trimming and J lost 5 bases, with 12 bases between them. This CDR3 reads CASSEGQEYGYTF. The CDR3 nucleotides are TGTGCCAGCTCAGAGGGACAAGAGTATGGCTACACCTTC.

The V gene is TRBV5-1, the J gene TRBJ1-4, with D possibly matching TRBD1 (6 bases). From germline, CDR1 is SGHRS and CDR2 YFSETQ. V shed 5 bases and J shed 8 bases, with 16 bases lying between them. The CDR3 is made up of 14 amino acids. In DNA, the CDR3 is TGCGCCAGCAGAGCATCTAGGGGGGACGAAAAACTGTTTTTT. Residues: CASRASRGDEKLFF. Looking up the rest from reference TRBV5-1 and TRBJ1-4 gives the full variable domain: KAGVTQTPRYLIKTRGQQVTLSCSPISGHRSVSWYQQTPGQGLQFLFEYFSETQRNKGNFPGRFSGRQFSNSRSEMNVSTLELGDSALYLCASRASRGDEKLFFGSGTQLSVL.

This clonotype appeared many times. The chain uses TRBV20-1 and TRBJ2-1, with 7 bases identical to TRBD1. Germline V gene lookup returns CDR1 DFQATT and CDR2 SNEGSKA (reference sequence). Trimming removed 4 bases from V and 9 bases from J; junction bases left unmatched: 15. CDR3 length: 15 amino acids. The CDR3 nucleotides read TGCAGTGCTATAGGGGGTGGTCGAGGGGGCATTGAGCAGTTCTTC. Amino acids: CSAIGGGRGGIEQFF.

At least ten counts were recorded for this clonotype. The CDR3 is CSVVRRLAGGDGTGELFF. The CDR3 DNA is TGCAGCGTTGTCCGTCGGCTAGCGGGAGGGGACGGCACCGGGGAGCTGTTTTTT. The V and J genes are TRBV29-1 and TRBJ2-2, with 12 bases aligning to TRBD2. V lost 4 bases to trimming and J lost 4 bases; unmatched junction nucleotides: 13. The length of the CDR3 is 18 residues. The germline V gene has CDR1 SQVTM and CDR2 ANQGSEA.

This clonotype was picked up a small number of times. V gene TRBV20-1 combines with J gene TRBJ1-2, with TRBD1 identical over 9 bases. The CDR3 totals 13 residues. Germline CDR1 and CDR2: DFQATT and SNEGSKA (reference sequence). V lost 6 bases and J lost 3; bases outside the gene matches: 5. The CDR3 loop reads CSAIRQGDYGYTF. CDR3 sequence (DNA): TGCAGTGCCATTAGACAGGGGGACTATGGCTACACCTTC.

The J gene is TRBJ1-5, the V gene TRBV12-3 or TRBV12-4, with 7 bases matching TRBD1. The CDR3 spans 14 residues. The junction had 4 bases not matched to a gene; V was cut back by 5 bases and J by 3 bases. CDR3 sequence reads: CASSQGGNNQPQHF. DNA of the CDR3: TGTGCCAGCAGTCAGGGGGGAAACAATCAGCCCCAGCATTTT.

This clonotype has ten or more counts. The gene calls are TRBV9 and TRBJ2-6; 9 bases align to TRBD1. Germline V gene sequence: CDR1 SGDLS, CDR2 YYNGEE. J gave up 1 base and V 3 bases, and 14 bases lay outside the gene matches. This CDR3 has 20 amino acids. In nucleotides, the CDR3 is TGTGCCAGCAGCGGCTTCCTTAACAGGGGGCAGAGGTCTGGGGCCAACGTCCTGACTTTC. Translation gives CASSGFLNRGQRSGANVLTF. Full variable domain (rest looked up from reference TRBV9 and TRBJ2-6): DSGVTQTPKHLITATGQRVTLRCSPRSGDLSVYWYQQSLDQGLQFLIQYYNGEERAKGNILERFSAQQFPDLHSELNLSSLELGDSALYFCASSGFLNRGQRSGANVLTFGAGSRLTVL.

At least ten counts were recorded for this clonotype. This chain uses TRBV12-3 or TRBV12-4 with TRBJ1-6, with 9 nucleotides matching TRBD1. The CDR3 is 14 amino acids. V was clipped by 6 bases and J by 9 bases; unmatched bases: 6. In DNA form, the CDR3 reads TGTGCCAGCAGCTCAGACAGGGGGAGTTCACCCCTCCACTTT. It yields the protein CASSSDRGSSPLHF.

This clonotype has at least ten counts. This chain links TRBV5-1 with TRBJ2-5; 9 nucleotides align to TRBD1. With 4 bases clipped from V and 5 bases from J, the junction kept 6 bases outside the gene matches. Germline V gene data show CDR1 as SGHRS and CDR2 as YFSETQ. CDR3 size: 14 residues. The CDR3 here is CASSPLQGAETQYF. The DNA of the CDR3 is TGCGCCAGCAGCCCATTACAGGGGGCCGAGACCCAGTACTTC.

This clonotype has ten or more counts. The chain couples TRBV4-1 to TRBJ2-7; 7 bases line up with TRBD1. Germline V CDR1 and CDR2: MGHRA, YSYEKL. This CDR3 is built from 16 residues. The ends lost 5 bases at V and 2 bases at J; junction bases unmatched: 12. The CDR3 sequence: CASSLEPLGGPYEQYF. As DNA, the CDR3 is TGCGCCAGCAGCTTAGAACCCCTAGGGGGCCCCTACGAGCAGTACTTC.

This clonotype was counted many times. The rearrangement uses TRBV12-3 or TRBV12-4 and TRBJ1-5, with a weak D call TRBD1 (6 bases). Between the trimmed V and J ends, which lost 4 bases and 6 bases, there was a span of 28 bases. This CDR3 comprises 19 residues. In DNA, the CDR3 is TGTGCCAGCAGTTCGAGGGGAGGCGGGGCCGGGGGCCGGGTTCAGCCCCAGCATTTT. This sequence encodes CASSSRGGGAGGRVQPQHF.

There are many counts of this clonotype. V gene TRBV5-1 combines with J gene TRBJ2-7; 9 bases fit TRBD1. The CDR3 spans 14 residues. After removal of 1 base from V and 5 bases from J, the junction contained 4 bases not matched to a gene. Germline V gives CDR1 SGHRS, CDR2 YFSETQ. This chain's CDR3 is CASSLTGGVNEQYF. CDR3 in DNA: TGCGCCAGCAGCTTGACAGGGGGCGTAAACGAGCAGTACTTC.

In its sample, this clonotype was seen many times. The V gene is TRBV29-1, the J gene TRBJ2-3; 14 bases agree with TRBD2. The CDR3 is 16 residues long. Unmatched junction bases numbered 7, after V lost 4 bases and J lost 4 bases. The germline CDR1 and CDR2 sequences are SQVTM and ANQGSEA. The CDR3 reads CSVVRTSGRYADTQYF. Written as DNA, the CDR3 is TGCAGCGTTGTCAGGACTAGCGGGAGGTACGCAGATACGCAGTATTTT.

The gene calls are TRBV11-3 and TRBJ2-2; D is possibly TRBD1 (6 bases). The length of the CDR3 is 16 residues. Trimming removed 1 base from V and 3 bases from J, with 12 bases in between. The germline gives CDR1 SGHNT, CDR2 YENEEA. The CDR3 bases are TGTGCCAGCAGCTTAGTGGTTGGACAGCACACCGGGGAGCTGTTTTTT. The encoded protein is CASSLVVGQHTGELFF.

The table lists this clonotype with many counts. The chain is built from TRBV5-1 and TRBJ2-7, with D possibly matching TRBD2 (6 bases). Looked up from germline, CDR1 is SGHRS and CDR2 is YFSETQ. V lost 0 bases to trimming and J lost 6 bases, with 22 bases between them. CDR3 length equals 17 residues. The CDR3 sequence is CASSLGGDGMSGSEQYF. The CDR3 nucleotides are TGCGCCAGCAGCTTGGGGGGGGATGGTATGAGCGGATCCGAGCAGTACTTC.

This clonotype occurred many times. The chain is built from TRBV7-8 and TRBJ2-2, with no clear D. The germline V gene has CDR1 SGHVS and CDR2 FQNEAQ. The CDR3 is 13 amino acids. V lost 0 bases to trimming and J lost 7 bases, with 6 bases between them. The CDR3 reads CASSLAGLGELFF. The CDR3 DNA follows: TGTGCCAGCAGCTTAGCTGGGCTCGGGGAGCTGTTTTTT.

The V gene is TRBV10-3, the J gene TRBJ1-2; 12 bases fit TRBD1. V shed 6 bases and J 8 bases; nucleotides not matched to a gene: 7. The CDR3 is made up of 14 amino acids. CDR1 and CDR2 (germline): ENHRY, SYGVKD. The CDR3 is CAIRPGQGATGYTF. CDR3 DNA sequence: TGTGCCATCAGGCCGGGACAGGGGGCGACAGGCTACACCTTC.

As to this clonotype: A read error may be the cause here, since a much bigger clone is one base away. The rearrangement joins TRBV5-1 to TRBJ2-1; D gene unclear. The CDR3 consists of 15 residues. CDR1 is SGHRS, CDR2 YFSETQ, per germline. V was shortened by 1 base and J by 8 bases, with 16 bases between the two germline ends. The CDR3, as DNA: TGCGCCAGCAGCTTGAGTCGGAGTACTTTAGATGAGCAGTTCTTC. Translated: CASSLSRSTLDEQFF.

This clonotype was picked up many times. At one boundary the junction diverges from the germline segment, which might be a read error. V usage is TRBV5-1 and J usage is TRBJ1-1, with D hard to call. In germline, CDR1 is SGHRS, CDR2 YFSETQ. This CDR3 is built from 11 residues. The CDR3 reads CASSRNAEAFF. The CDR3 DNA reads TGCGCCAGCAGTAGGAACGCTGAAGCTTTCTTT.

DNA for the CDR3: TGTGCCAGCAGTGAGTCCCAGGGGCGGTATGGCTACACCTTC. It specifies CASSESQGRYGYTF. The chain uses TRBV2 and TRBJ1-2; D might be TRBD1 (6 bases). Germline assignment: CDR1 SNHLY and CDR2 FYNNEI. The germline V and J ends were trimmed by 3 bases and 5 bases, with 13 bases remaining between them. CDR3 length: 14 residues.

This clonotype was recorded at least ten times. V is TRBV5-6 and J is TRBJ2-1; 8 bases agree with TRBD1. This CDR3 spans 16 amino acids. Trimming removed 2 bases from V and 3 bases from J; junction bases left unmatched: 7. The germline gives CDR1 SGHDT, CDR2 YYEEEE. The CDR3 nucleotides read TGTGCCAGCAGCTTCGGAACAGGGACAGGCTACAATGAGCAGTTCTTC. Translating it yields CASSFGTGTGYNEQFF.

This clonotype came up many times. The chain combines TRBV30 with TRBJ1-1; D remains ambiguous. V was trimmed by 5 bases and J by 4 bases, leaving 11 bases between them. The CDR3 has 12 amino acids. CDR1 and CDR2 (germline): GTSNPN, SVGIG (reference sequence). The CDR3 spells CAWLDLGTEAFF. The CDR3 DNA reads as TGTGCCTGGCTGGACTTAGGCACTGAAGCTTTCTTT.

This clonotype appeared many times. The chain is built from TRBV18 and TRBJ1-1; 9 bases are a match to TRBD1. The V segment lost 3 bases and the J segment 4 bases; nucleotides outside the gene matches: 6. The CDR3 is 15 residues long. Germline-derived CDR1 and CDR2 are KGHSH and LQKENI. The CDR3 DNA follows: TGTGCCAGCTCACCGGGACAGGGAATACGCACTGAAGCTTTCTTT. Its protein product is CASSPGQGIRTEAFF.

This clonotype showed up many times. The chain couples TRBV6-5 to TRBJ2-5; D possibly corresponds to TRBD1 (5 bases). In germline, CDR1 is MNHEY, CDR2 SVGAGI. This CDR3 spans 16 amino acids. The V and J ends lost 2 bases and 2 bases respectively, with 15 bases between them. The CDR3 here is CASSYGTQTVQETQYF. CDR3 coding DNA: TGTGCCAGCAGTTACGGTACTCAGACAGTTCAAGAGACCCAGTACTTC.

This clonotype was counted at least ten times. The chain recombines TRBV5-1 with TRBJ2-7; no definite D call. CDR1 SGHRS and CDR2 YFSETQ come from the germline V gene. The CDR3 consists of 15 residues. V dropped 2 bases and J dropped 0 bases, with 12 bases sitting between them. The CDR3 nucleotides read TGCGCCAGCAGCTTTTCTGGCAGACGCTCCTACGAGCAGTACTTC. This sequence encodes CASSFSGRRSYEQYF.

Many counts were recorded for this clonotype. The chain uses TRBV11-2 and TRBJ2-1; 10 bases are a match to TRBD2. V was clipped by 5 bases and J by 5 bases; unmatched bases: 3. The CDR3 covers 14 residues. Germline values: CDR1 SGHAT, CDR2 FQNNGV. CDR3 sequence: CASSRTSGNNEQFF. CDR3 DNA sequence: TGTGCCAGCAGCCGGACTAGCGGAAACAATGAGCAGTTCTTC.